The T cell receptor beta chain described here comes from a study of T cells in Graves' hyperthyroidism and ophthalmopathy. Ten or more counts support this clonotype. Amplification targeted TCR beta CDR3 regions from RNA transcripts. The HTBI primer set was used in a first-round RT-PCR of the TCR CDR3. MiXCR, applied by TCRdb to the multiplex PCR reads, yields one record per CDR3 protein. The data hold around 200,000 distinct CDR3 sequences, with around 18% observed a single time. V lost 3 bases, J lost 6 bases, and 12 bases lay in between. Germline assignment: CDR1 SGHVS and CDR2 FQNEAQ. The CDR3 runs to 14 residues.

The receptor's source is a man aged 35 to 55 with Graves' hyperthyroidism. Specimen: blood. The V gene is TRBV7-8, the J gene TRBJ2-1; possible D gene TRBD1, 5 bases. The CDR3 is CASSLGREGNEQFF. The CDR3 DNA sequence: TGTGCCAGCAGCTTGGGCAGGGAAGGCAATGAGCAGTTCTTC.